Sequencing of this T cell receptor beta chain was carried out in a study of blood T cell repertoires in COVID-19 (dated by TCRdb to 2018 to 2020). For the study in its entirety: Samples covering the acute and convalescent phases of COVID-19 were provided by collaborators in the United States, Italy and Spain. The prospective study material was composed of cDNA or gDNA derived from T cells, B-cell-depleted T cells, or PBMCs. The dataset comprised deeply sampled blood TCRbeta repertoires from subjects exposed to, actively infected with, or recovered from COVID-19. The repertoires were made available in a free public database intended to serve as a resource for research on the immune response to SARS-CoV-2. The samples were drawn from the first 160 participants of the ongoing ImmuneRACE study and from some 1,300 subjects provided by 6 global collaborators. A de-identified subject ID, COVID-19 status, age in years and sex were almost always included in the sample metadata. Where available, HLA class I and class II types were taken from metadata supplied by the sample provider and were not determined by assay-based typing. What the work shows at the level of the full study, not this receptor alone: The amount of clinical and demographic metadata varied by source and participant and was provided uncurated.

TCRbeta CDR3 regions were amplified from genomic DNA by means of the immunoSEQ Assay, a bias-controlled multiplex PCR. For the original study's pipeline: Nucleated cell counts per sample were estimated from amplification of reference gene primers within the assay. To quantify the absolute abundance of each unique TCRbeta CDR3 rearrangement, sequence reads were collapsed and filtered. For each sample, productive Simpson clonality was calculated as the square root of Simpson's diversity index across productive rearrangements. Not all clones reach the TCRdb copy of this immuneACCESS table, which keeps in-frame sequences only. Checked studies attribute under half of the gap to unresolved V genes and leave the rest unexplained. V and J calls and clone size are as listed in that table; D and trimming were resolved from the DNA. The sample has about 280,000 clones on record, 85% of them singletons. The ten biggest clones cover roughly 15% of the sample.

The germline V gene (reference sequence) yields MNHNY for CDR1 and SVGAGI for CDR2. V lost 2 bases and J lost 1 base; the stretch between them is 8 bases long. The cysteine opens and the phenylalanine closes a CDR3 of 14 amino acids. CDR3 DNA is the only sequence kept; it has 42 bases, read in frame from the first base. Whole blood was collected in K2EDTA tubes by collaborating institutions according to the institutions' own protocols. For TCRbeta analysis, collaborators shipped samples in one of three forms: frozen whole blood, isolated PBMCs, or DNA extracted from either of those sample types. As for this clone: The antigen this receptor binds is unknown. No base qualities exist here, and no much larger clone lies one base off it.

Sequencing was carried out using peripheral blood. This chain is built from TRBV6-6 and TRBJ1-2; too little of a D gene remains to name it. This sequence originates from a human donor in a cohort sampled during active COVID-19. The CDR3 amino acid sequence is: CASSYDGNNYGYTF. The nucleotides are TGTGCCAGCAGTTACGACGGGAATAACTATGGCTACACCTTC.